The 2 T cell receptor beta chains given below trace back to one sample, sequenced in a study of T-cell reconstitution after alpha-beta-depleted transplantation in children. It was with unique molecular identifiers that the TCRbeta library was prepared. TCRdb ran MiXCR on the PCR reads and lists one entry per CDR3 protein. The repertoire includes some 200,000 distinct CDR3 sequences, around 5.9% of them detected once, and roughly 4.7% sits in the top ten. The sample here was PBMCs, taken before TCRalphabeta/CD19-depleted stem cell transplant. All receptors derive from a girl less than two years old with combined immunodeficiency, due to receive a stem cell transplant.

This clonotype was recorded many times. The J gene is TRBJ2-1, the V gene TRBV7-3; 9 positions agree with TRBD1. The CDR3 runs 16 residues. Trimming took 4 bases from V and 3 from J; bases not matched to a gene: 7. Germline V gene sequence: CDR1 SGHTA, CDR2 FQGTGA. The CDR3, as DNA: TGTGCCAGCAGCTCCGGGGACAGGGTAGGCTACAATGAGCAGTTCTTC. Protein product: CASSSGDRVGYNEQFF.

There are many counts of this clonotype. CDR3 coding DNA: TGTGCCAGCAAACCAATTTTGCGGGAGGGCCCGTCGAGCTCCTACAATGAGCAGTTCTTC. Translation: CASKPILREGPSSSYNEQFF. The chain combines TRBV9 with TRBJ2-1, with 9 bases matching TRBD2. CDR1 is SGDLS, CDR2 YYNGEE, per germline. After removal of 6 bases from V and 0 bases from J, the junction contained 19 bases not matched to a gene. CDR3 length: 20 amino acids.